Detailed here is one TCR beta chain. The antigen remains unidentified. The use of a sample-barcoded 5' primer and a J-beta primer mix characterized a second PCR of roughly 7 to 11 cycles. One entry per CDR3 protein, called by TCRdb with MiXCR from the 5' RACE reads. Here the sample spans about 2 million distinct CDR3 sequences, about 50% being singletons. Isolation recovered at least 6 million PBMCs from every sample. The sample belongs to a study of blood T cells in healthy people across ages. Notes on the study in general: Because donor CMV status was unknown, expanded clonotype changes were possibly confounded.

V shed 2 bases and J 7 bases; nucleotides not matched to a gene: 3. The germline V gene encodes CDR1 MNHNY and CDR2 SVGAGI (reference sequence). This CDR3 is built from 14 residues. This chain links TRBV6-6 with TRBJ1-4, with 8 positions matching TRBD1. This clonotype was sampled from a middle-aged woman in good health. What was sequenced was blood. CDR3 residues: CASSYDRGREKLFF. The CDR3 coding sequence is TGTGCCAGCAGTTACGACAGGGGTCGTGAAAAACTGTTTTTT.